This TCR beta chain appears in the sequencing data of a study of blood T cell repertoires in COVID-19. Study-wide background: Material from acute and convalescent COVID-19 was sourced from the United States, Italy and Spain. From T cells, B-cell-depleted T cells, or PBMCs came the material, which was cDNA or gDNA.

V dropped 5 bases and J dropped 2; count of bases not matched to a gene: 4. The CDR3 extends over 14 amino acids. Germline-derived CDR1 and CDR2 are SGHNT and YENEEA. Authors' data handling: Reference gene primer amplification yielded estimated nucleated cell counts. Measured with immunoSEQ multiplex PCR; TCRdb has only the in-frame clones, and not every one. The DNA gave D and trimming, while V, J and clone size come from that table. The data contain around 280,000 clones, about nine tenths of them singletons. The material sequenced was peripheral blood. The source is a woman aged 45-65 years who had recovered from COVID-19. This chain links TRBV11-3 with TRBJ2-3; 7 nucleotides match TRBD2. The CDR3 is CASSLSGPTDTQYF. Written as DNA, the CDR3 is TGTGCCAGCAGCCTTAGCGGGCCCACAGATACGCAGTATTTT.